One sample yielded the 13 T cell receptor beta chains listed below, sequenced in a study of cytomegalovirus exposure and HLA in healthy donors. The method was immunoSEQ multiplex PCR; TCRdb's version includes in-frame clones alone and lacks a portion of them. The sample shows over 75,000 clones, about 85% of them seen only once. Material: PBMCs. These receptor sequences come from a man aged 18 to 30 in good health and CMV-seropositive.

This chain uses TRBV16 with TRBJ2-7; 8 positions agree with TRBD2. V shed 6 bases, J shed 3 bases, and the junction held 10 bases outside the gene matches. Germline lookup yields CDR1 KGHSY and CDR2 FQNENV. The CDR3 totals 15 residues. The CDR3 bases are TGTGCCAGCAGTCCCACCGGGACTAGGTTCTACGAGCAGTACGTC. It specifies CASSPTGTRFYEQYV.

There are a few counts of this clone. The chain couples TRBV6-1 to TRBJ2-7; D is possibly TRBD2 (5 bases). Germline V gene lookup returns CDR1 MNHNS and CDR2 SASEGT. CDR3 length: 13 residues. The germline V and J ends were trimmed by 6 bases and 3 bases, with 12 bases remaining between them. This chain's CDR3 is CASRVGLNYEQYV. CDR3 sequence (DNA): TGTGCCAGCAGGGTCGGACTGAACTACGAGCAGTACGTC.

The chain couples TRBV5-4 to TRBJ2-7; TRBD2 might be the D (6 bases). The CDR3 runs to 14 residues. The germline V gene has CDR1 SGHNT and CDR2 YYREEE (reference sequence). V lost 2 bases, J lost 2 bases, and 11 bases lay in between. In DNA, the CDR3 is TGTGCCAGCAGCTTAGGGCGGGATGCCTACGAGCAGTACTTC. Protein product: CASSLGRDAYEQYF.

The genes are TRBV5-6 and TRBJ1-2, with 9 bases aligning to TRBD1. This CDR3 region has 14 residues. Germline assignment: CDR1 SGHDT and CDR2 YYEEEE. Losses at the gene ends were 4 bases for V and 4 bases for J; bases not matched to a gene: 5. CDR3 bases: TGTGCCAGCAGCGCACAGGGGGCAGGCTATGGCTACACCTTC. It encodes CASSAQGAGYGYTF.

V is TRBV30 and J is TRBJ2-5, with a tentative D call TRBD1 (6 bases). Germline CDR1 and CDR2: GTSNPN and SVGIG (reference sequence). Trimming removed 2 bases at V and 5 bases at J, with 12 bases between. The CDR3 loop spans 13 amino acids. The CDR3 DNA follows: TGTGCCTGGAGTTGGGGGCTAGGGGAGACCCAGTACTTC. Its translation is CAWSWGLGETQYF.

The V and J genes are TRBV30 and TRBJ1-5, with TRBD1 matching over 9 bases. Germline assignment: CDR1 GTSNPN and CDR2 SVGIG (reference sequence). Losses at the gene ends were 3 bases for V and 6 bases for J; bases not matched to a gene: 9. There are 15 residues in the CDR3. The CDR3, as DNA: TGTGCCTGGAGCAGCCGGGACAGGGCACGTCAGCCCCAGCATTTT. It encodes CAWSSRDRARQPQHF.

The V call is TRBV27, the J call TRBJ2-3, with D uncertain. This CDR3 spans 14 amino acids. Germline V gene lookup returns CDR1 MNHEY and CDR2 SMNVEV (reference sequence). Trimming removed 8 bases at V and 0 bases at J, with 12 bases between. For the CDR3, the DNA is TGTGCCAGCCGTTCGCGTCCTAGCACAGATACGCAGTATTTT. Its protein is CASRSRPSTDTQYF.

The chain carries TRBV7-9 and TRBJ1-1; the D is unclear. The V end was cut by 7 bases, the J end by 2 bases, with 14 bases between. Germline V gene sequence: CDR1 SEHNR, CDR2 FQNEAQ (reference sequence). The CDR3 runs to 14 residues. CDR3 amino acids: CASMLRGQNTEAFF. Here the CDR3 DNA reads TGTGCCAGCATGCTTAGAGGCCAAAACACTGAAGCTTTCTTT.

The chain joins TRBV11-2 to TRBJ2-3; TRBD2 aligns across 7 bases. V lost 2 bases, J lost 6 bases, and 17 bases stayed unmatched. This CDR3 has 18 residues. Germline V gives CDR1 SGHAT, CDR2 FQNNGV. CDR3 sequence reads: CASSLRILGSGAHDTQYF. In DNA, the CDR3 is TGTGCCAGCAGCTTAAGAATATTGGGAAGCGGGGCCCACGATACGCAGTATTTT.

The V call is TRBV11-2, the J call TRBJ2-2; a possible D gene is TRBD1 (6 bases). Germline values: CDR1 SGHAT, CDR2 FQNNGV. The germline V and J ends were trimmed by 5 bases and 6 bases, with 10 bases remaining between them. This CDR3 is built from 13 residues. The CDR3 DNA is TGTGCCAGCAGCGCACAGGGATCCGGGGAGCTGTTTTTT. Its protein is CASSAQGSGELFF.

The chain joins TRBV6-7 to TRBJ2-1; possible D gene TRBD2, 6 bases. TRBV6-7 counts as an open reading frame of uncertain function. The CDR3 extends over 16 amino acids. V lost 7 bases and J 5 bases, leaving 21 bases between the germline ends. The CDR3 region has the DNA TGTGCCAGCACTGCTATTCGAGGGACGGGGGACAATGAGCAGTTCTTC. Residues: CASTAIRGTGDNEQFF.

The chain is built from TRBV5-5 and TRBJ2-1, with 9 bases that match TRBD2. The CDR3 totals 15 residues. Germline CDR1 SGHKS, CDR2 YYEKEE (reference sequence). Trimming cost V 4 bases and J 3 bases; bases outside gene matches: 5. In DNA form, the CDR3 reads TGTGCCAGCAGCCCGGTAGCGGGGGTCTACAATGAGCAGTTCTTC. Translating gives CASSPVAGVYNEQFF.

This chain connects TRBV5-5 to TRBJ1-5; weak D call: TRBD1 (6 bases). V was shortened by 5 bases and J by 3 bases, with 12 bases between the two germline ends. CDR3 size: 14 residues. CDR1 and CDR2 from the germline V gene are SGHKS and YYEKEE (reference sequence). This chain's CDR3 is CASSLTGTNQPQHF. Here the CDR3 DNA reads TGTGCCAGCAGTCTTACAGGGACCAATCAGCCCCAGCATTTT.